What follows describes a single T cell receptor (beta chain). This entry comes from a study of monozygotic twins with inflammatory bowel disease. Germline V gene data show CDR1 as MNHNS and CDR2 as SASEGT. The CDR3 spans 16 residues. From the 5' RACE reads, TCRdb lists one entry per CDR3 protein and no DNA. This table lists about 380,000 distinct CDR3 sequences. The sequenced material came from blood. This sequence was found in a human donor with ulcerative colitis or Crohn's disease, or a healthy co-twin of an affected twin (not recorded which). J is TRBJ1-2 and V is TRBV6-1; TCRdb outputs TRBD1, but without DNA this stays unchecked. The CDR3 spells CASRPDMGRTNYGYTF.